One sample yielded the 31 T cell receptor beta chains listed below, sequenced in a study of graft-versus-host responses after intestinal transplantation. Produced via immunoSEQ multiplex PCR; TCRdb's table is partial and in-frame only. The sample yields some 110,000 clones, more than 85% seen once. For these receptors, no antigen is known. The sample was unstimulated CD4+ T cells sorted from spleen or lymph node cells, taken before intestinal transplant. These receptor sequences come from a human donor who received an intestinal transplant.

The gene calls are TRBV4-1 and TRBJ1-4; D is ambiguous. The CDR3 contains 16 residues. Germline V gives CDR1 MGHRA, CDR2 YSYEKL. V dropped 2 bases and J dropped 0 bases, with 10 bases sitting between them. CDR3 residues: CASSQSRVPTNEKLFF. Here the CDR3 DNA reads TGCGCCAGCAGCCAATCCCGGGTCCCAACTAATGAAAAACTGTTTTTT.

This clone has only one observation. The V and J genes are TRBV6-5 and TRBJ1-3; D not certain. Trimming took 2 bases from V and 0 from J, leaving 8 bases between them. CDR3 length: 15 residues. CDR1 MNHEY and CDR2 SVGAGI come from the germline V gene. The CDR3 DNA sequence: TGTGCCAGCAGTTACGGAGTATTCTCTGGAAACACCATATATTTT. This translates into CASSYGVFSGNTIYF.

V gene TRBV7-9 combines with J gene TRBJ2-4; D may be TRBD1 or TRBD2 (5 bases each). Trimming removed 3 bases at V and 9 bases at J, with 15 bases between. This CDR3 region has 14 residues. Looked up from germline, CDR1 is SEHNR and CDR2 is FQNEAQ (reference sequence). CDR3 DNA sequence: TGTGCCAGCAGCTTCAGGGACGCCCTAGGCATTCAGTACTTC. Its translation is CASSFRDALGIQYF.

CDR3 region: CASSSAFDGNEQFF. The CDR3, as DNA: TGCGCCAGCAGCTCCGCATTCGATGGGAATGAGCAGTTCTTC. The chain joins TRBV5-1 to TRBJ2-1; D remains unclear. The V end was cut by 3 bases, the J end by 7 bases, with 14 bases between. CDR1 and CDR2 (germline): SGHRS, YFSETQ. The CDR3 is 14 residues long.

This chain links TRBV15 with TRBJ2-5; D could derive from TRBD1 or TRBD2 (5 bases each). V gave up 5 bases and J gave up 0 bases, with 7 bases separating them. Germline loops: CDR1 LNHNV, CDR2 YYDKDF (reference sequence). CDR3 size: 13 residues. This chain's CDR3 is CATSGTNQETQYF. CDR3 sequence (DNA): TGTGCCACCAGCGGGACCAACCAAGAGACCCAGTACTTC.

This clone has only a few counts. This chain uses TRBV6-5 with TRBJ2-7; D is unresolved. V lost 5 bases to trimming and J lost 4 bases, with 12 bases between them. This CDR3 has 13 amino acids. CDR1 is MNHEY and CDR2 is SVGAGI in the germline V gene. The CDR3 coding sequence is TGTGCCAGCAGTCGCCCAGGAGAATACGAGCAGTACTTC. Its protein is CASSRPGEYEQYF.

This chain uses TRBV7-9 with TRBJ2-3; D remains unclear. This CDR3 contains 14 residues. Per the germline V gene, CDR1 is SEHNR and CDR2 is FQNEAQ (reference sequence). The V end was cut by 5 bases, the J end by 1 base, with 10 bases between. CDR3 coding DNA: TGTGCCAGCAGCCCGACTCTACGCACAGATACGCAGTATTTT. Translation gives CASSPTLRTDTQYF.

The CDR3 loop is CASSPGTASNQPQHF. The DNA for the CDR3 is TGTGCCAGCAGTCCCGGGACGGCAAGCAATCAGCCCCAGCATTTT. This chain joins TRBV6-1 and TRBJ1-5, with a weak D call TRBD1 (5 bases). V was shortened by 5 bases and J by 1 base, with 12 bases between the two germline ends. The CDR3 loop spans 15 amino acids. CDR1 and CDR2 (germline): MNHNS, SASEGT.

The chain has TRBV7-3 and TRBJ2-2; TRBD2 agrees at 10 bases. The V and J ends lost 2 bases and 4 bases, in that order; junction bases with no gene match: 13. Germline V gene lookup returns CDR1 SGHTA and CDR2 FQGTGA. The CDR3 covers 19 residues. CDR3 sequence: CASSLFARAGGLSTGELFF. CDR3 coding DNA: TGTGCCAGCAGCTTATTTGCGCGAGCGGGAGGGCTCAGCACCGGGGAGCTGTTTTTT. The variable domain in full, completed from reference TRBV7-3 and TRBJ2-2, reads GAGVSQTPSNKVTEKGKYVELRCDPISGHTALYWYRQSLGQGPEFLIYFQGTGAADDSGLPNDRFFAVRPEGSVSTLKIQRTERGDSAVYLCASSLFARAGGLSTGELFFGEGSRLTVL.

The chain has TRBV14 and TRBJ1-2; D is unclear. CDR1 and CDR2 (germline): SGHDN, FVKESK. Trimming removed 1 base from V and 4 bases from J, with 4 bases in between. The CDR3 sequence is 12 residues long. CDR3 DNA: TGTGCCAGCAGCCAAGCTTCCTATGGCTACACCTTC. This codes for CASSQASYGYTF.

The rearrangement uses TRBV5-1 and TRBJ2-7; possibly TRBD1 for D (5 bases). The CDR3 length is 14 residues. Trimming stripped 0 bases from V and 2 bases from J, with 9 bases between. The germline CDR1 and CDR2 sequences are SGHRS and YFSETQ. The CDR3 bases are TGCGCCAGCAGCTTGGGGGGCGAGACCTACGAGCAGTACTTC. It codes for CASSLGGETYEQYF.

This clone was detected only a few times. The chain uses TRBV10-3 and TRBJ2-7; TRBD2 matches 8 bases. The V segment lost 3 bases and the J segment 3 bases; nucleotides outside the gene matches: 16. Germline V lookup: CDR1 ENHRY, CDR2 SYGVKD. This CDR3 contains 18 residues. The CDR3 here is CAISDSGPGTRSIYEQYF. The CDR3, as DNA: TGTGCCATCAGTGATTCAGGGCCCGGGACTAGAAGTATCTACGAGCAGTACTTC.

The chain combines TRBV6-1 with TRBJ1-6; maybe TRBD1 (6 bases). V was trimmed by 6 bases and J by 9 bases, leaving 18 bases between them. Germline lookup yields CDR1 MNHNS and CDR2 SASEGT. This CDR3 contains 15 residues. The CDR3 spells CASRAPGHIISPLHF. The CDR3 DNA is TGTGCCAGCAGGGCTCCGGGACACATCATTTCACCCCTCCACTTT.

This clone was counted once. V usage is TRBV5-4 and J usage is TRBJ1-1; D is unresolved. V was pared by 2 bases and J by 1 base, with 18 bases between. The CDR3 length is 17 residues. The V gene's germline CDR1 is SGHNT and CDR2 YYREEE (reference sequence). The CDR3: CASSLGLQKATNTEAFF. DNA of the CDR3: TGTGCCAGCAGCTTAGGTTTGCAAAAGGCCACGAACACTGAAGCTTTCTTT.

The rearrangement links TRBV11-2 to TRBJ1-2, with D maybe TRBD1 (5 bases). Germline CDR1 reads SGHAT; CDR2 reads FQNNGV. This CDR3 comprises 15 residues. The germline V and J ends were trimmed by 8 bases and 4 bases, with 20 bases remaining between them. The CDR3 is CASRPSGTNFYGYTF. The CDR3 DNA follows: TGTGCCAGCCGACCAAGCGGGACCAACTTCTATGGCTACACCTTC.

In its sample, this clone was seen once. The genes are TRBV20-1 and TRBJ1-1; unclear D gene. Germline V lookup: CDR1 DFQATT, CDR2 SNEGSKA (reference sequence). Trimming stripped 4 bases from V and 4 bases from J, with 7 bases between. CDR3 length: 11 residues. Here the CDR3 reads CSAIVGTEAFF. In DNA form, the CDR3 reads TGCAGTGCTATAGTAGGCACTGAAGCTTTCTTT.

V is TRBV29-1 and J is TRBJ2-1; 7 positions match TRBD2. Per the germline V gene, CDR1 is SQVTM and CDR2 is ANQGSEA. Unmatched junction bases numbered 12, after V lost 1 base and J lost 0 bases. The CDR3 is made up of 18 amino acids. This CDR3 reads CSVEGTSDLNLSYNEQFF. The CDR3 DNA sequence: TGCAGCGTTGAAGGAACTAGCGACCTTAACCTCTCCTACAATGAGCAGTTCTTC.

V is TRBV5-1 and J is TRBJ1-2; TRBD1 agrees at 9 bases. V lost 5 bases, J lost 6 bases, and 5 bases stayed unmatched. CDR1 SGHRS and CDR2 YFSETQ come from the germline V gene. The CDR3 is made up of 13 amino acids. In nucleotides, the CDR3 is TGCGCCAGCAGTTATACAGGGGGCAATGGCTACACCTTC. Translation: CASSYTGGNGYTF. Supplemented by reference TRBV5-1 and TRBJ1-2, the full variable domain reads KAGVTQTPRYLIKTRGQQVTLSCSPISGHRSVSWYQQTPGQGLQFLFEYFSETQRNKGNFPGRFSGRQFSNSRSEMNVSTLELGDSALYLCASSYTGGNGYTFGSGTRLTVV.

V is TRBV9 and J is TRBJ1-1; possible D gene TRBD1, 5 bases. Germline CDR1 reads SGDLS; CDR2 reads YYNGEE. The germline V and J ends were trimmed by 3 bases and 1 base, with 13 bases remaining between them. The CDR3 runs to 15 residues. The CDR3 reads CASSGEAGGNTEAFF. The CDR3 DNA is TGTGCCAGCAGCGGAGAGGCGGGGGGGAACACTGAAGCTTTCTTT.

The V call is TRBV18, the J call TRBJ2-7; D unclear. The germline V and J ends were trimmed by 0 bases and 1 base, with 7 bases remaining between them. CDR3 length: 14 residues. The germline gives CDR1 KGHSH, CDR2 LQKENI. The CDR3 protein is CASSPPRSSYEQYF. In nucleotides, the CDR3 is TGTGCCAGCTCACCACCGAGGTCGTCCTACGAGCAGTACTTC.

The chain recombines TRBV7-7 with TRBJ2-5; 10 nucleotides agree with TRBD2. The germline gives CDR1 SSHAT, CDR2 FNYEAQ (reference sequence). With 5 bases clipped from V and 5 bases from J, the junction kept 5 bases outside the gene matches. The CDR3 extends over 14 amino acids. The CDR3 region is CASSPAGGRETQYF. As DNA, the CDR3 is TGTGCCAGCAGCCCAGCGGGGGGGCGGGAGACCCAGTACTTC.

The chain joins TRBV5-4 to TRBJ2-2; D perhaps matches TRBD1 (5 bases). This CDR3 contains 12 residues. Germline V CDR1 and CDR2: SGHNT, YYREEE (reference sequence). Deletions cut 9 bases from V and 3 bases from J, with 9 bases between. Here the CDR3 reads CATRVDTGELFF. The CDR3 nucleotides read TGTGCCACCAGGGTTGACACCGGGGAGCTGTTTTTT.

The count of this clone is one. The V and J genes are TRBV5-1 and TRBJ2-7, with 8 bases matching TRBD1. V lost 4 bases and J lost 7; bases outside the gene matches: 7. CDR1 and CDR2 from the germline V gene are SGHRS and YFSETQ. CDR3 size: 13 residues. Here the CDR3 reads CASSETGAEEQYF. CDR3 nucleotide sequence: TGCGCCAGCAGCGAGACAGGGGCGGAAGAGCAGTACTTC.

J is TRBJ1-6 and V is TRBV6-4; TRBD1 is a possible D gene (5 bases). Trimming stripped 4 bases from V and 5 bases from J, with 12 bases between. CDR3 length: 15 amino acids. Germline V gives CDR1 MRHNA, CDR2 SNTAGT. The CDR3 DNA reads as TGTGCCAGCAGTGCTGAGGGACGGAATAATTCACCCCTCCACTTT. Protein product: CASSAEGRNNSPLHF.

V usage is TRBV6-1 and J usage is TRBJ2-7; 8 bases fit TRBD1. CDR1 is MNHNS and CDR2 is SASEGT in the germline V gene. Trimming at V came to 5 bases and at J to 3 bases, leaving 6 bases not matched to a gene. The CDR3 length is 14 residues. The CDR3 bases are TGTGCCAGCAGTCCCAGGGGGCATCTCTACGAGCAGTACTTC. This gives the protein CASSPRGHLYEQYF.

The chain uses TRBV15 and TRBJ2-5; 7 bases fit TRBD2. The V gene end was trimmed by 1 base and the J gene end by 2 bases; junction bases not matched to a gene: 4. Germline V gene data show CDR1 as LNHNV and CDR2 as YYDKDF (reference sequence). The CDR3 is made up of 15 amino acids. In DNA form, the CDR3 reads TGTGCCACCAGCAGAGTCTGGCGGGAGCAAGAGACCCAGTACTTC. Protein: CATSRVWREQETQYF.

This clone was recorded only once. The V and J genes are TRBV6-1 and TRBJ2-6; 8 bases map to TRBD2. There are 15 residues in the CDR3. Germline CDR1 reads MNHNS; CDR2 reads SASEGT. Trimming cost V 5 bases and J 4 bases; bases outside gene matches: 4. In DNA, the CDR3 is TGTGCCAGCAGTCCGGGGGGGCCCGGGGCCAACGTCCTGACTTTC. Its translation: CASSPGGPGANVLTF.

J is TRBJ2-7 and V is TRBV5-4, with D maybe TRBD2 (7 bases). The V and J ends lost 2 bases and 6 bases respectively, with 15 bases between them. The CDR3 sequence is 14 residues long. Germline lookup yields CDR1 SGHNT and CDR2 YYREEE (reference sequence). CDR3 loop: CASSFEGGAGEQYF. In DNA, the CDR3 is TGTGCCAGCAGCTTTGAGGGGGGGGCAGGCGAGCAGTACTTC.

Points on this clone: One end of the junction fails to match germline, which may point to a read error. In nucleotides, the CDR3 is TGTGCCAGCAGCTCAATGCCCGACAGGTTGGCCGACTTC. This codes for CASSSMPDRLADF. The chain carries TRBV7-2 and TRBJ2-7; possible D gene TRBD1, 6 bases. The CDR3 sequence is 13 residues long. Germline values: CDR1 SGHTA, CDR2 FQGNSA.

This sequence joins TRBV10-3 and TRBJ2-7; D remains ambiguous. Between the trimmed V and J ends, which lost 6 bases and 4 bases, there was a span of 10 bases. This CDR3 has 12 amino acids. Germline CDR1 is ENHRY and CDR2 is SYGVKD. Here the CDR3 reads CAISPGRYEQYF. In DNA form, the CDR3 reads TGTGCCATCAGCCCCGGTCGATACGAGCAGTACTTC.

This chain uses TRBV5-1 with TRBJ2-2; 7 bases agree with TRBD2. V trimming: 1 base; J trimming: 0 bases; junction bases outside the gene matches: 9. The V gene's germline CDR1 is SGHRS and CDR2 YFSETQ. CDR3 length: 18 residues. CDR3 DNA sequence: TGCGCCAGCAGCTTGTTCCGGCCCCTAGCGGCGAACACCGGGGAGCTGTTTTTT. As protein: CASSLFRPLAANTGELFF.